These 15 T cell receptor beta chains were sequenced from one sample in a study of shared clonotypes between healthy human individuals. Produced via immunoSEQ multiplex PCR; TCRdb's table is partial and in-frame only. The data hold more than 2 million clones, with just under 95% observed a single time. Only CD45RO-negative cells positively selected for CCR7 counted as naive CD8 cells, so terminally differentiated effector memory CD45RA+ cells were excluded. Sequencing was done on a sample of naive CD8+ T cells from PBMCs. The receptors derive from a young man in good health. Some clones in this sample may be carry-over from other donors' samples.

A note on this clone: Compared with germline, one end of the junction differs, possibly owing to a read error. The chain carries TRBV5-6 and TRBJ2-1; 9 bases fit TRBD1. The CDR3 consists of 11 residues. CDR1 is SGHDT, CDR2 YYEEEE, per germline. The CDR3 coding sequence is TGTGCCAGCAGCATTGGGACAGGGACCGTCTTC. Translating it yields CASSIGTGTVF.

This sequence joins TRBV15 and TRBJ1-2; TRBD1 might be the D (5 bases). The CDR3 loop spans 15 amino acids. V was cut by 3 bases and J by 8 bases, with 19 bases left in between. Germline V gene sequence: CDR1 LNHNV, CDR2 YYDKDF (reference sequence). The CDR3 nucleotides read TGTGCCACCAGCAGTCCATTCACGGGGACCTCCGGCTACACCTTC. Protein product: CATSSPFTGTSGYTF.

J is TRBJ1-3 and V is TRBV7-9, with no clear D. The length of the CDR3 is 15 residues. Trimming took off 1 base at V and 0 bases at J, with 7 bases between the two ends. The germline V gene encodes CDR1 SEHNR and CDR2 FQNEAQ (reference sequence). CDR3 residues: CASSLDHTSGNTIYF. The CDR3 DNA reads TGTGCCAGCAGCTTAGATCACACCTCTGGAAACACCATATATTTT.

The chain combines TRBV9 with TRBJ1-1; D perhaps matches TRBD1 (6 bases). The germline V gene encodes CDR1 SGDLS and CDR2 YYNGEE. The CDR3 is 14 amino acids. V gave up 3 bases and J gave up 10 bases, with 19 bases separating them. The CDR3 loop reads CASSGHNTGRGAFF. The CDR3 DNA follows: TGTGCCAGCAGCGGCCATAATACAGGCAGGGGAGCTTTCTTT. The whole variable domain, filled in from reference TRBV9 and TRBJ1-1, reads DSGVTQTPKHLITATGQRVTLRCSPRSGDLSVYWYQQSLDQGLQFLIQYYNGEERAKGNILERFSAQQFPDLHSELNLSSLELGDSALYFCASSGHNTGRGAFFGQGTRLTVV.

In DNA form, the CDR3 reads TGTGCCAGCAGTCCCTTAAGCGGGAGCGCCAACGAGCAGTACTTC. Translating it yields CASSPLSGSANEQYF. V usage is TRBV6-6 and J usage is TRBJ2-7; 8 bases fit TRBD2. Germline trimming cut 5 bases from V and 5 bases from J; bases unmatched to any gene: 11. CDR1 MNHNY and CDR2 SVGAGI come from the germline V gene (reference sequence). CDR3 size: 15 residues.

The V gene is TRBV9, the J gene TRBJ2-4; 7 bases match TRBD2. V was clipped by 3 bases and J by 4 bases; unmatched bases: 4. The CDR3 contains 14 residues. Germline lookup yields CDR1 SGDLS and CDR2 YYNGEE. As DNA, the CDR3 is TGTGCCAGCAGCGAGGGACTACCAAAAAACATTCAGTACTTC. Translating gives CASSEGLPKNIQYF.

V usage is TRBV10-1 and J usage is TRBJ2-7, with 9 bases that match TRBD2. Unmatched junction bases numbered 6, after V lost 4 bases and J lost 5 bases. Germline V CDR1 and CDR2: WNHNN, SYGVQD (reference sequence). This CDR3 spans 14 amino acids. DNA for the CDR3: TGCGCCAGCAGTGCCGAGCGGGAGGACCACGAGCAGTACTTC. This translates into CASSAEREDHEQYF.

The chain recombines TRBV7-9 with TRBJ2-7; D is undetermined. Trimming shortened V by 5 bases and J by 2 bases, and 13 bases separated the two germline ends. CDR3 length: 14 residues. CDR1 is SEHNR, CDR2 FQNEAQ, per germline (reference sequence). This CDR3 is CASSPRRLPYEQYF. CDR3 coding DNA: TGTGCCAGCAGCCCCCGACGGTTGCCCTACGAGCAGTACTTC. Based on the CDR3 plus reference TRBV7-9 and TRBJ2-7, the full variable domain is DTGVSQNPRHKITKRGQNVTFRCDPISEHNRLYWYRQTLGQGPEFLTYFQNEAQLEKSRLLSDRFSAERPKGSFSTLEIQRTEQGDSAMYLCASSPRRLPYEQYFGPGTRLTVT.

This chain connects TRBV9 to TRBJ1-1; D is possibly TRBD1 (5 bases). This CDR3 spans 16 amino acids. Germline CDR1 reads SGDLS; CDR2 reads YYNGEE. The V gene lost 0 bases and the J gene lost 4 bases, with 16 bases spanning the gap. CDR3: CASSVGTGRSGTEAFF. The CDR3 region has the DNA TGTGCCAGCAGCGTAGGCACAGGCCGGAGTGGCACTGAAGCTTTCTTT.

The gene calls are TRBV7-9 and TRBJ2-1, with 11 bases aligning to TRBD2. V lost 6 bases, J lost 10 bases, and 11 bases stayed unmatched. Germline V gene lookup returns CDR1 SEHNR and CDR2 FQNEAQ (reference sequence). CDR3 length equals 15 residues. DNA of the CDR3: TGTGCCAGCAGGGTAACTAGCGGGAGCTTTGGCGAGCAGTTCTTC. Amino acid sequence: CASRVTSGSFGEQFF.

This CDR3 is CASSLSQAQIGNQPQHF. The CDR3, as DNA: TGTGCCAGCAGTTTATCTCAGGCACAAATTGGCAATCAGCCCCAGCATTTT. The V gene is TRBV27, the J gene TRBJ1-5; D is uncertain. Trimming stripped 0 bases from V and 2 bases from J, with 14 bases between. Germline-derived CDR1 and CDR2 are MNHEY and SMNVEV (reference sequence). CDR3 length: 17 amino acids.

In the case of this clone: The sample contains more than one DNA sequence encoding this CDR3. The chain has TRBV5-6 and TRBJ1-1; D ambiguous. The germline V and J ends were trimmed by 4 bases and 5 bases, with 6 bases remaining between them. Germline-derived CDR1 and CDR2 are SGHDT and YYEEEE. CDR3 length: 11 residues. The CDR3 reads CASSLGTEAFF. The CDR3, as DNA: TGTGCCAGCAGCCTCGGAACTGAAGCTTTCTTT.

The chain employs TRBV27 and TRBJ2-3; D is undetermined. Germline-derived CDR1 and CDR2 are MNHEY and SMNVEV (reference sequence). V lost 5 bases and J lost 2, with 8 bases in between. The CDR3 is 13 amino acids. CDR3 nucleotide sequence: TGTGCCAGCAGTCCGCACCTCACAGATACGCAGTATTTT. It translates to CASSPHLTDTQYF.

V usage is TRBV6-5 and J usage is TRBJ2-7; 7 bases are a match to TRBD2. V trimming: 0 bases; J trimming: 2 bases; junction bases outside the gene matches: 7. Per germline, CDR1 MNHEY and CDR2 SVGAGI. The CDR3 length is 16 residues. CDR3 amino acids: CASSYSTGRETYEQYF. The DNA for the CDR3 is TGTGCCAGCAGTTACTCGACGGGGAGGGAGACCTACGAGCAGTACTTC.

The chain uses TRBV19 and TRBJ1-2; the D gene is possibly TRBD1 (6 bases). The CDR3 covers 13 residues. Trimming stripped 7 bases from V and 3 bases from J, with 12 bases between. CDR1 and CDR2 from the germline V gene are LNHDA and SQIVND (reference sequence). The CDR3 protein is CASTPTGYYGYTF. In DNA form, the CDR3 reads TGTGCCAGTACCCCAACAGGGTACTATGGCTACACCTTC. Full variable domain (remainder filled in from reference TRBV19 and TRBJ1-2): DGGITQSPKYLFRKEGQNVTLSCEQNLNHDAMYWYRQDPGQGLRLIYYSQIVNDFQKGDIAEGYSVSREKKESFPLTVTSAQKNPTAFYLCASTPTGYYGYTFGSGTRLTVV.